The rows below give T cell receptor beta chains drawn from one sample of a study of blood T cells in healthy people across ages. Using its own MiXCR run on the 5' RACE reads, TCRdb lists one record per CDR3 protein. Of some 1.4 million distinct CDR3 sequences in the sample, 42% were seen once. The sample taken for sequencing was blood. These receptors came from a woman aged 18 to 35 in good health. Each CDR3 is given with its conserved first and last residue. Each record gives: V gene, CDR3 length, D gene, J gene, clone size, CDR3 protein, CDR3 DNA. A D gene is named only where the DNA matches it firmly. Expanded clones are given a class, and other clones once, few, many or no size at all.

v_gene: TRBV7-2; len: 14; d_gene: -; j_gene: TRBJ2-5; abundance: few; CDR3aa: CASSLGQGGQTQYF; CDR3nt: TGTGCCAGCAGCCTCGGACAAGGGGGACAGACCCAGTACTTC
v_gene: TRBV7-2; len: 16; d_gene: -; j_gene: TRBJ2-1; abundance: -; CDR3aa: CASSVNVGAAVNEQFF; CDR3nt: TGTGCCAGCAGCGTGAACGTTGGAGCGGCGGTCAATGAGCAGTTCTTC
v_gene: TRBV7-9; len: 18; d_gene: -; j_gene: TRBJ2-7; abundance: -; CDR3aa: CASSLVRVSGLSYNEQYF; CDR3nt: TGTGCCAGCAGCTTAGTGAGGGTAAGCGGCCTCTCCTACAATGAGCAGTACTTC
v_gene: TRBV28; len: 15; d_gene: -; j_gene: TRBJ2-5; abundance: -; CDR3aa: CASSLSRGSHNEQYF; CDR3nt: TGTGCCAGCAGTTTGAGCAGGGGTTCCCACAATGAGCAGTACTTC
v_gene: TRBV7-2; len: 17; d_gene: -; j_gene: TRBJ2-3; abundance: -; CDR3aa: CASSLESAGWVTDTQYF; CDR3nt: TGTGCCAGCAGCTTAGAGAGTGCGGGGTGGGTCACAGATACGCAGTATTTT
v_gene: TRBV3-1; len: 15; d_gene: TRBD1; j_gene: TRBJ1-2; abundance: many; CDR3aa: CASRQGTARNYGYTF; CDR3nt: TGTGCCAGCAGACAAGGGACAGCGAGAAACTATGGCTACACCTTC
v_gene: TRBV20-1; len: 15; d_gene: TRBD2; j_gene: TRBJ2-3; abundance: -; CDR3aa: CSARPTSGAVPTQYF; CDR3nt: TGCAGTGCTAGACCGACTAGCGGGGCGGTCCCTACGCAGTATTTT
v_gene: TRBV10-3; len: 14; d_gene: TRBD2; j_gene: TRBJ2-7; abundance: -; CDR3aa: CAISAGREAGEQYF; CDR3nt: TGTGCCATCAGTGCCGGCCGGGAGGCGGGGGAGCAGTACTTC
v_gene: TRBV20-1; len: 15; d_gene: -; j_gene: TRBJ2-7; abundance: -; CDR3aa: CSARRLGGWGYEQYF; CDR3nt: TGCAGTGCTAGAAGGTTAGGCGGCTGGGGCTACGAGCAGTACTTC
v_gene: TRBV28; len: 13; d_gene: -; j_gene: TRBJ2-3; abundance: few; CDR3aa: CASIWGGTDTQYF; CDR3nt: TGTGCCAGCATCTGGGGAGGCACAGATACGCAGTATTTT
v_gene: TRBV7-2; len: 15; d_gene: -; j_gene: TRBJ2-1; abundance: few; CDR3aa: CASSLAPTTYNEQFF; CDR3nt: TGTGCCAGCAGCTTAGCCCCAACTACCTACAATGAGCAGTTCTTC
v_gene: TRBV29-1; len: 16; d_gene: TRBD1; j_gene: TRBJ1-2; abundance: few; CDR3aa: CSVERDRDDPNYGYTF; CDR3nt: TGCAGCGTTGAACGGGACAGGGACGATCCTAACTATGGCTACACCTTC
v_gene: TRBV28; len: 16; d_gene: -; j_gene: TRBJ2-5; abundance: -; CDR3aa: CASRVNRAGASLEQYF; CDR3nt: TGTGCCAGCAGAGTAAACCGTGCAGGGGCATCCTTGGAGCAGTACTTC
v_gene: TRBV3-1; len: 14; d_gene: -; j_gene: TRBJ2-1; abundance: -; CDR3aa: CASSQEGPRREQFF; CDR3nt: TGTGCCAGCAGCCAAGAAGGGCCCCGGAGGGAACAGTTCTTC
v_gene: TRBV9; len: 14; d_gene: -; j_gene: TRBJ1-2; abundance: few; CDR3aa: CASSLTGQPYGYTF; CDR3nt: TGTGCCAGCAGCCTCACAGGACAGCCCTATGGCTACACCTTC
v_gene: TRBV20-1; len: 11; d_gene: -; j_gene: TRBJ1-2; abundance: few; CDR3aa: CSAQGLDGYTF; CDR3nt: TGCAGTGCCCAAGGGCTGGATGGCTACACCTTC
v_gene: TRBV20-1; len: 16; d_gene: TRBD1; j_gene: TRBJ2-6; abundance: many; CDR3aa: CSARDPAGGRDNVLTF; CDR3nt: TGCAGTGCTAGAGATCCGGCAGGGGGCAGAGACAACGTCCTGACTTTC
v_gene: TRBV28; len: 17; d_gene: -; j_gene: TRBJ2-5; abundance: -; CDR3aa: CASSFTFGNSAGETQYF; CDR3nt: TGTGCCAGCAGTTTTACCTTTGGGAATTCGGCGGGAGAGACCCAGTACTTC
v_gene: TRBV7-6; len: 16; d_gene: TRBD2; j_gene: TRBJ2-1; abundance: -; CDR3aa: CASSFPSGETYNEQFF; CDR3nt: TGTGCCAGCAGCTTTCCTAGCGGGGAAACCTACAATGAGCAGTTCTTC
v_gene: TRBV4-1; len: 15; d_gene: TRBD1; j_gene: TRBJ1-1; abundance: -; CDR3aa: CASSQADRLSTEAFF; CDR3nt: TGCGCCAGCAGCCAGGCGGACAGGTTGAGCACTGAAGCTTTCTTT
v_gene: TRBV6-4; len: 13; d_gene: TRBD1; j_gene: TRBJ1-1; abundance: once; CDR3aa: CASKDRGDTEAFF; CDR3nt: TGTGCCAGCAAGGACAGGGGGGACACTGAAGCTTTCTTT
v_gene: TRBV20-1; len: 13; d_gene: -; j_gene: TRBJ2-7; abundance: -; CDR3aa: CSARDRHDYEKYF; CDR3nt: TGCAGTGCTAGAGATCGGCACGACTACGAGAAGTACTTC
v_gene: TRBV5-1; len: 15; d_gene: TRBD2; j_gene: TRBJ2-5; abundance: -; CDR3aa: CASSLYSGSGETQYF; CDR3nt: TGCGCCAGCAGCTTATATAGCGGGAGCGGTGAGACCCAGTACTTC
v_gene: TRBV7-8; len: 17; d_gene: TRBD1; j_gene: TRBJ1-5; abundance: -; CDR3aa: CASSLEGRTGGNQPQHF; CDR3nt: TGTGCCAGCAGCTTAGAGGGCCGGACAGGGGGCAATCAGCCCCAGCATTTT
v_gene: TRBV6-5; len: 15; d_gene: TRBD1; j_gene: TRBJ2-1; abundance: -; CDR3aa: CASRGDRGVSDEQFF; CDR3nt: TGTGCCAGTAGAGGAGACAGGGGCGTTTCGGATGAGCAGTTCTTC
v_gene: TRBV20-1; len: 13; d_gene: -; j_gene: TRBJ2-5; abundance: -; CDR3aa: CSARDGTRETQYF; CDR3nt: TGCAGTGCTAGAGACGGGACGAGAGAGACCCAGTACTTC
v_gene: TRBV18; len: 13; d_gene: -; j_gene: TRBJ1-2; abundance: -; CDR3aa: CASSPPDGFGYTF; CDR3nt: TGTGCCAGCTCACCACCGGATGGGTTCGGCTACACCTTC
v_gene: TRBV2; len: 13; d_gene: -; j_gene: TRBJ2-1; abundance: -; CDR3aa: CASSANRDNEQFF; CDR3nt: TGTGCCAGCAGTGCTAACCGTGACAATGAGCAGTTCTTC
v_gene: TRBV6-5; len: 16; d_gene: -; j_gene: TRBJ2-3; abundance: few; CDR3aa: CASSYRKGSGTDTQYF; CDR3nt: TGTGCCAGCAGTTATAGGAAGGGATCGGGGACAGATACGCAGTATTTT
v_gene: TRBV7-2; len: 15; d_gene: TRBD1; j_gene: TRBJ2-1; abundance: -; CDR3aa: CASSSRTGGSGEQFF; CDR3nt: TGTGCCAGCAGCTCCCGGACAGGGGGTTCCGGTGAGCAGTTCTTC